The T cell receptor (beta chain) under discussion was sequenced for a study of CD8 T cells in Susac syndrome. For the study at large: At the time of blood draw, patients with Susac syndrome were therapy-naive, receiving corticosteroids, or receiving intravenous immunoglobulin alone. Study observations and caveats: Among active patients and in TEMRA cells, CD8+ clonal expansion in Susac reached its peak. The authors found under 20 Susac-specific public clones in total CD8+ repertoires and 5 or 6 in CD8+ TEMRA repertoires.

Random hexamers were used to reverse transcribe roughly 0.45 to 1 ug of RNA. TCRdb processed the immunoSEQ multiplex PCR reads anew with MiXCR; each CDR3 protein has one entry. The repertoire holds 80,000 or so distinct CDR3 sequences, with approximately 96% as singletons. The ends were cut back, 0 bases at V and 5 bases at J, with 9 bases in the middle. Germline CDR1 reads DFQATT; CDR2 reads SNEGSKA (reference sequence). This CDR3 spans 13 amino acids. Concerning this clonotype: What it binds is not known.

The recently defined diagnostic criteria for definite or probable disease were met by the Susac syndrome patients. V gene TRBV20-1 combines with J gene TRBJ2-3; D is undetermined. Sequencing used CD8+ T cells from PBMCs. The clonotype comes from a human donor with Susac syndrome. The CDR3 loop reads CSARDGPQDTQYF. DNA of the CDR3: TGCAGTGCTAGAGATGGTCCCCAAGATACGCAGTATTTT.